This TCR beta chain was captured by sequencing in a study of blood T cell repertoires in COVID-19 (dated by TCRdb to about 2020). About the study as a whole: Samples covering the acute and convalescent phases of COVID-19 were provided by collaborators in the United States, Italy and Spain. The prospective study material was composed of cDNA or gDNA derived from T cells, B-cell-depleted T cells, or PBMCs. Deeply sampled blood TCRbeta repertoires from subjects exposed to, actively infected with, or recovered from COVID-19 were included in the dataset. A freely available public database, intended as a resource for researchers studying the immune response to SARS-CoV-2, is where the repertoires were released. The samples were drawn from the first 160 participants of the ongoing ImmuneRACE study and from 1,254 subjects provided by 6 global collaborators. A de-identified subject ID, COVID-19 status, age in years and sex were almost always included in the sample metadata. HLA class I and class II types, where available, came from metadata supplied by the sample provider rather than from assay-based typing. Results the study describes overall, beyond this receptor: The quantity of clinical and demographic metadata differed by source and by participant and was supplied without curation.

The immunoSEQ Assay, a bias-controlled multiplex PCR, was used to amplify TCRbeta CDR3 regions from genomic DNA. Processing in the source paper ran as follows. Within the assay, amplification of reference gene primers was used to estimate how many nucleated cells each sample contained. To quantify the absolute abundance of each unique TCRbeta CDR3 rearrangement, sequence reads were collapsed and filtered. For each sample, productive Simpson clonality was calculated as the square root of Simpson's diversity index across productive rearrangements. TCRdb re-hosts the immuneACCESS table, in-frame sequences only. Its copies lack some clones; in the studies checked, an unresolved V gene accounts for under half of them, and the cause for the rest is not known. V, J and clone size are taken as reported in that table, and D and trimming were inferred from the DNA itself. The table for this sample lists 250,000 to 300,000 clones; more than 75% of them were counted only once. 0.95% to 1% of the sample rests with the top ten.

Samples from volunteer blood donors who had recovered from COVID-19 were contributed by a second Seattle source. The collaborating institutions used their own protocols to collect whole blood in K2EDTA tubes. For TCRbeta analysis, collaborators shipped samples in one of three forms: frozen whole blood, isolated PBMCs, or DNA extracted from either of those sample types. Details on this clone: There is no known antigen for this receptor. Per-base qualities were not stored, and no clone one base away is much larger.

This TCR was sampled from a woman aged 40 to 50 who had recovered from COVID-19. Sequenced material: peripheral blood.

The sequenced DNA: TGTGCCACCGAAGGCCGGAGGCGCCGTGAGCAGTTCTTC. It encodes CATEGRRRREQFF. The chain joins TRBV6-5 to TRBJ2-1; D gene: possibly TRBD2, on 5 matching bases. From the germline V gene, CDR1 is MNHEY and CDR2 is SVGAGI. V is cut by 10 bases and J by 9 bases, and the space between the germline ends is 19 bases. Measured from the cysteine to the phenylalanine, the CDR3 is 13 residues long. Just CDR3 DNA is preserved here, 39 bases in frame from base 1.